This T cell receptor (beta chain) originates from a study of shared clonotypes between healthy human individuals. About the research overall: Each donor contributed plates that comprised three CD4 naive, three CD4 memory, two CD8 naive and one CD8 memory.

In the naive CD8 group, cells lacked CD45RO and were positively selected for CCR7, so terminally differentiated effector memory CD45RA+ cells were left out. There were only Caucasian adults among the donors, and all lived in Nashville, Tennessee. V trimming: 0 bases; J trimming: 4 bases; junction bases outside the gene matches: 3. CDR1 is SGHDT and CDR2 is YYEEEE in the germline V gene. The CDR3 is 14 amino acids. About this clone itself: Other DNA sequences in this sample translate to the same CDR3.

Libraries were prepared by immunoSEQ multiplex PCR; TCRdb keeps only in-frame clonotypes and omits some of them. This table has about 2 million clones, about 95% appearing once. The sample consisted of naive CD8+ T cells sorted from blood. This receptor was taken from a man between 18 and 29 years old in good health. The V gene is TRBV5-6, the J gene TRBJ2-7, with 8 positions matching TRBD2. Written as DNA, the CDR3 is TGTGCCAGCAGCTTGGGAGGGACTAGTTACGAGCAGTACTTC. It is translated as CASSLGGTSYEQYF.